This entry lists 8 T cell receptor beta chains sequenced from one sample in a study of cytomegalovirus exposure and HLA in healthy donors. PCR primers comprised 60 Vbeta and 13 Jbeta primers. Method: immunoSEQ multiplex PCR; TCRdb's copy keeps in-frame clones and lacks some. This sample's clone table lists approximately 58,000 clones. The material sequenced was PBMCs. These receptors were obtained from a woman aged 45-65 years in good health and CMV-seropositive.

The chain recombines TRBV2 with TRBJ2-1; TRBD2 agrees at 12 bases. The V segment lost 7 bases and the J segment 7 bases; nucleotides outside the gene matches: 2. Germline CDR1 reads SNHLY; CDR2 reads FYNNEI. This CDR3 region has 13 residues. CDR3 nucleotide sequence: TGTGCCAGCATGACTAGCGGGAGAAATGAGCAGTTCTTC. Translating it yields CASMTSGRNEQFF.

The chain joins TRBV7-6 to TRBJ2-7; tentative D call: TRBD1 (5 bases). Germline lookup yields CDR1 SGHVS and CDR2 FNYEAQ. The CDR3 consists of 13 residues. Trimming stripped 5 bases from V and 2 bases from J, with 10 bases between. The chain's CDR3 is CASSPSRAYEQYF. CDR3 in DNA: TGTGCCAGCAGCCCAAGCAGGGCCTACGAGCAGTACTTC.

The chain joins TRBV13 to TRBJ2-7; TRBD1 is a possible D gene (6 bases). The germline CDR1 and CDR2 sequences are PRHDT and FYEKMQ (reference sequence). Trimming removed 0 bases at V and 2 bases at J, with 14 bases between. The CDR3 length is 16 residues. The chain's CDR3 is CASSLGTDRRTYEQYF. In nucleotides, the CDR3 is TGTGCCAGCAGCTTAGGGACCGACAGGAGAACCTACGAGCAGTACTTC.

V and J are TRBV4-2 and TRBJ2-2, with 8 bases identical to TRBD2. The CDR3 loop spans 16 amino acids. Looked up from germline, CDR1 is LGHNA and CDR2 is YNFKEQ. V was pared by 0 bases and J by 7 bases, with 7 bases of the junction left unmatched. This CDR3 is CASSQDQAGVVGELFF. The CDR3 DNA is TGTGCCAGCAGCCAAGATCAAGCGGGGGTTGTCGGGGAGCTGTTTTTT.

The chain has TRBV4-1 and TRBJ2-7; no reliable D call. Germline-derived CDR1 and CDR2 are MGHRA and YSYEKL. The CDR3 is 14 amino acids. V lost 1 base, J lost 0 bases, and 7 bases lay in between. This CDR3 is CASSQVMSSYEQYF. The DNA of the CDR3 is TGCGCCAGCAGCCAAGTAATGAGCTCCTACGAGCAGTACTTC.

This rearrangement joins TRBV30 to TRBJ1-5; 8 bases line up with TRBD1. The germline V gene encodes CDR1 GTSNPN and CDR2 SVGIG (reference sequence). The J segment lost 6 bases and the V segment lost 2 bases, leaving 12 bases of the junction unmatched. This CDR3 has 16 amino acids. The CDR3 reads CAWSTDHQGAGQPQHF. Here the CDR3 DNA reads TGTGCCTGGAGTACCGACCATCAGGGGGCGGGTCAGCCCCAGCATTTT.

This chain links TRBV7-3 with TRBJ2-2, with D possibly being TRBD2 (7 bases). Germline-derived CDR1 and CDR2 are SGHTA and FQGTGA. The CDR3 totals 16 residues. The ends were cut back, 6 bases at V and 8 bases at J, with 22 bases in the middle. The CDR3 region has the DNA TGTGCCAGCAGAGGGAGGGGGAACAGGAGACTTGGGGAGCTGTTTTTT. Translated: CASRGRGNRRLGELFF.

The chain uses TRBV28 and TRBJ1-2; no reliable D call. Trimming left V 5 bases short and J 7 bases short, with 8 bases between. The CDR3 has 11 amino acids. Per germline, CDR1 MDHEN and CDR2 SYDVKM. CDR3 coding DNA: TGTGCCAGCAGTGCCAACATTGGCTACACCTTC. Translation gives CASSANIGYTF.